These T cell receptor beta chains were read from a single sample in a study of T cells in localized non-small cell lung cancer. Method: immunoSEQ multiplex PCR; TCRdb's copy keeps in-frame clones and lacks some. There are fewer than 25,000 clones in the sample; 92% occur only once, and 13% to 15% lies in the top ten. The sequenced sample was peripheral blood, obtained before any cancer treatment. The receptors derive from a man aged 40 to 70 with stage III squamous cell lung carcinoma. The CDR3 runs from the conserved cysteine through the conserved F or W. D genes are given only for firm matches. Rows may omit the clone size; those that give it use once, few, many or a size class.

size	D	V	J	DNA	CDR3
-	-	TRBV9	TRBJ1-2	TGTGCCAGCAGCGTGGGACCTATGGATTTCTATGGCTACACCTTC	CASSVGPMDFYGYTF
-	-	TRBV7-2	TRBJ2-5	TGTGCCAGCGGGCTGACCCAGGGGAGAGGAGAGACCCAGTACTTC	CASGLTQGRGETQYF
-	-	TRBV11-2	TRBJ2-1	TGTGCCAGCAGCTTGTCCGGGGGGCCCACCTACAATGAGCAGTTCTTC	CASSLSGGPTYNEQFF
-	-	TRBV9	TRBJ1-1	TGTGCCAGCAGCGTAAACCCCGATCAGAGAGGAATGAACACTGAAGCTTTCTTT	CASSVNPDQRGMNTEAFF
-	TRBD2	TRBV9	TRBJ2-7	TGTGCCAGCAGCCTCGGACTAGCGGGAGTCTACGAGCAGTACTTC	CASSLGLAGVYEQYF
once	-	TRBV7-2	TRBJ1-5	TGTGCCAGCAGCTTAGCCGGGCAGGGGCAATCAGCCCAGCATTTT	CASSLAGQGQSAQHF
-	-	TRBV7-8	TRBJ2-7	TGTGCCAGCAGCTTAGAGGCACCTATCTCCTACGAGCAGTACTTC	CASSLEAPISYEQYF
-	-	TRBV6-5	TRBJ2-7	TGTGCCAGCAGCCGAAGTCTAGCCTCCTACGAGCAGTACTTC	CASSRSLASYEQYF
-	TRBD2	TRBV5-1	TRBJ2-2	TGCGCCAGCAGCTTGCTATACTCTAGCGGAAACACCGGGGAGCTGTTTTTT	CASSLLYSSGNTGELFF
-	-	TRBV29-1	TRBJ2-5	TGCAGCGTCTATATGGCACGGGAGACCCAGTACTTC	CSVYMARETQYF
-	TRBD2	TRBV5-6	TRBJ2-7	TGTGCCAGCAGCTCCACTAGCGGGAGTCAATGGGGGTACGAGCAGTACTTC	CASSSTSGSQWGYEQYF
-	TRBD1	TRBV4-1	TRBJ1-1	TGCGCCAGCAGCCGAGGGACAGGGGGCCTGAACACTGAAGCTTTCTTT	CASSRGTGGLNTEAFF
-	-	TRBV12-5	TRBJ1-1	TGTGCTAGTGGCCGATCTGACGGTAGCACTGAAGCTTTCTTT	CASGRSDGSTEAFF
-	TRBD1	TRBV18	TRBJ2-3	TGTGCCAGCTCACCACGGACAGGGCGAGGGGATACGCAGTATTTT	CASSPRTGRGDTQYF
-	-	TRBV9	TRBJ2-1	TGTGCCAGCAGCCCAGGGGCTAGCGGACCCCCCTACAATGAGCAGTTCTTC	CASSPGASGPPYNEQFF
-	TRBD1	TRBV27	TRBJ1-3	TGTGCCAGCAGTACAGACAGGGGTCACACCATATATTTT	CASSTDRGHTIYF
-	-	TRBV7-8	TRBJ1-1	TGTGCCAGCAGCAAGGGACAACTCATGAACACTGAAGCTTTCTTT	CASSKGQLMNTEAFF
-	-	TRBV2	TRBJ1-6	TGTGCCAGCAGTGCGGGAGACCTGGGTAATTCACCCCTCCACTTT	CASSAGDLGNSPLHF
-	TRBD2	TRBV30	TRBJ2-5	TGTGCCTGGAGAGGCGGGAGGGCGGAGACCCAGTACTTC	CAWRGGRAETQYF
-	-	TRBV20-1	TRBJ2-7	TGCAGTGCTAGAGTGTTAGACGAGCAGTACTTC	CSARVLDEQYF
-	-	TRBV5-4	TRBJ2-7	TGTGCCAGCAGCTTAAGTTGGGAGCCCAAATACGAGCAGTACTTC	CASSLSWEPKYEQYF
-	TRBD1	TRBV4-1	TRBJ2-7	TGCGCCAGCAGCTATAGGGACAGGGGTAGCTACGAGCAGTACTTC	CASSYRDRGSYEQYF